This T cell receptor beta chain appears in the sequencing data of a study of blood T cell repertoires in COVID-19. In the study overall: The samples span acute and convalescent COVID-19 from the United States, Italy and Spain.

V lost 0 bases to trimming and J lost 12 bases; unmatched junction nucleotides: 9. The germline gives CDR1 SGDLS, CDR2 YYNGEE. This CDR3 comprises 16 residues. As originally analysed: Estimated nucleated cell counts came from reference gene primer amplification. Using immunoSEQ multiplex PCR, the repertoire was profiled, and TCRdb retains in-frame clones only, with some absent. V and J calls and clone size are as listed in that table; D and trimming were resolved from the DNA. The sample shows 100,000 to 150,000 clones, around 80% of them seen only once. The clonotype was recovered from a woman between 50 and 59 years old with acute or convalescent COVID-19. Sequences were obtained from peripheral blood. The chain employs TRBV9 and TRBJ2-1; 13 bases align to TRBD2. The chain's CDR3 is CASSVGGLAGEIGQFF. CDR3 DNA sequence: TGTGCCAGCAGCGTAGGAGGACTAGCGGGGGAGATTGGGCAGTTCTTC.